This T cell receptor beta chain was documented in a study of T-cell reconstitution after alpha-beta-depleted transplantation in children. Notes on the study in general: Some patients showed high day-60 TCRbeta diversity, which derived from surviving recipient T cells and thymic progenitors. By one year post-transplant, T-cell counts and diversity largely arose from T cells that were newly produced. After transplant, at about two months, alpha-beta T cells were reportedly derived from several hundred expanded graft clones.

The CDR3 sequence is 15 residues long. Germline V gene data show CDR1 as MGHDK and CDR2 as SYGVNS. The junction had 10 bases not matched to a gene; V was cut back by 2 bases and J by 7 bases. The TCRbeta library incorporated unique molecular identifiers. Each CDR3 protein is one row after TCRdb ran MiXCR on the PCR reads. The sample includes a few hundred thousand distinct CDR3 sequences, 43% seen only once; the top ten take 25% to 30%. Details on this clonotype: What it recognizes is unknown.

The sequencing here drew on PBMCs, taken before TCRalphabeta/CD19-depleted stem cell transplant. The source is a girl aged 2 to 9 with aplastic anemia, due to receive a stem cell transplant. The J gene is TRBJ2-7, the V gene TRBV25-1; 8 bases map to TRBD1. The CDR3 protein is CASSEAPGGRHEQYF. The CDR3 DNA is TGTGCCAGCAGTGAAGCCCCAGGGGGCCGGCATGAGCAGTACTTC.